These 30 T cell receptor beta chains came from one sample sequenced in a study of T-cell reconstitution after alpha-beta-depleted transplantation in children. Using unique molecular identifiers, the investigators prepared the TCRbeta library. TCRdb re-called the PCR reads with MiXCR, one entry per CDR3 protein. The profile covers about 190,000 distinct CDR3 sequences, with over 5.5% appearing a single time and approximately 3% taken by the ten largest. The material sequenced was PBMCs from the stem cell graft donor, taken from the stem cell graft. These receptors were obtained from a human donor who donated a stem cell graft to a child with Wiskott-Aldrich syndrome.

The genes are TRBV2 and TRBJ2-1; TRBD1 aligns across 9 bases. The CDR3 contains 17 residues. The V gene end was trimmed by 5 bases and the J gene end by 0 bases; junction bases not matched to a gene: 8. In germline, CDR1 is SNHLY, CDR2 FYNNEI. The CDR3: CASSPQGAPSSYNEQFF. CDR3 coding DNA: TGTGCCAGCAGTCCACAGGGGGCTCCATCCTCCTACAATGAGCAGTTCTTC.

This clonotype appeared a few times. The rearrangement links TRBV15 to TRBJ1-5; 7 nucleotides match TRBD1. The ends lost 0 bases at V and 6 bases at J; junction bases unmatched: 17. CDR1 is LNHNV and CDR2 is YYDKDF in the germline V gene (reference sequence). This CDR3 has 19 residues. The CDR3 is CATSRDGLGGGAGGQPQHF. The CDR3 bases are TGTGCCACCAGCAGAGATGGGCTTGGAGGGGGCGCGGGAGGTCAGCCCCAGCATTTT.

This clonotype was seen at least ten times. The J gene is TRBJ2-1, the V gene TRBV10-2, with D maybe TRBD2 (5 bases). The CDR3 extends over 18 amino acids. V dropped 6 bases and J dropped 0 bases, with 21 bases sitting between them. Per germline, CDR1 WSHSY and CDR2 SAAADI. CDR3 protein: CASRLAFSGASSYNEQFF. CDR3 sequence (DNA): TGCGCCAGCAGGCTAGCTTTTTCGGGCGCTAGCTCCTACAATGAGCAGTTCTTC.

This clonotype was found many times. V usage is TRBV12-3 or TRBV12-4 and J usage is TRBJ1-3; 8 bases fit TRBD1. Trimming cost V 6 bases and J 5 bases; bases outside gene matches: 9. This CDR3 is 15 amino acids long. The CDR3 DNA is TGTGCCAGCAGAAGACCGGACAGGGACAGAAACACCATATATTTT. As protein: CASRRPDRDRNTIYF.

This chain connects TRBV5-6 to TRBJ1-2, with 8 bases fitting TRBD1. Germline loops: CDR1 SGHDT, CDR2 YYEEEE. V lost 2 bases, J lost 4 bases, and 10 bases stayed unmatched. There are 16 residues in the CDR3. Written as DNA, the CDR3 is TGTGCCAGCAGCTTATCCTCAGGGGGCGCAGGCTATGGCTACACCTTC. Its protein product is CASSLSSGGAGYGYTF. Full variable domain (rest looked up from reference TRBV5-6 and TRBJ1-2): DAGVTQSPTHLIKTRGQQVTLRCSPKSGHDTVSWYQQALGQGPQFIFQYYEEEERQRGNFPDRFSGHQFPNYSSELNVNALLLGDSALYLCASSLSSGGAGYGYTFGSGTRLTVV.

This clonotype was seen at least ten times. The J gene is TRBJ2-7, the V gene TRBV25-1; D is perhaps TRBD1 (6 bases). CDR1 and CDR2 from the germline V gene are MGHDK and SYGVNS. The CDR3 length is 16 residues. The V and J ends lost 4 bases and 5 bases respectively, with 21 bases between them. The CDR3 coding sequence is TGTGCCAGCAGTGGGACCAGGGCCAGGGGCTCGAACGAGCAGTACTTC. Protein sequence: CASSGTRARGSNEQYF.

This clonotype was observed many times. This rearrangement joins TRBV7-9 to TRBJ1-2; possible D gene TRBD1, 6 bases. Germline-derived CDR1 and CDR2 are SEHNR and FQNEAQ (reference sequence). This CDR3 region has 14 residues. The germline V and J ends were trimmed by 5 bases and 6 bases, with 16 bases remaining between them. CDR3 nucleotides: TGTGCCAGCAGCGGGGGGCGGGAGTACAATGGCTACACCTTC. Protein product: CASSGGREYNGYTF.

Many counts were recorded for this clonotype. This chain's CDR3 is CASSLVSGGATDTQYF. CDR3 sequence (DNA): TGTGCCAGCAGCTTGGTTAGCGGGGGGGCCACAGATACGCAGTATTTT. The chain links TRBV5-6 to TRBJ2-3; 11 nucleotides match TRBD2. Looked up from germline, CDR1 is SGHDT and CDR2 is YYEEEE. The CDR3 consists of 16 residues. After removal of 0 bases from V and 2 bases from J, the junction contained 2 bases not matched to a gene.

This clonotype was seen at least ten times. The rearrangement uses TRBV5-1 and TRBJ2-5; the match to TRBD2 covers 10 bases. CDR3 length equals 15 residues. The germline V gene has CDR1 SGHRS and CDR2 YFSETQ. The V and J ends lost 2 bases and 1 base, in that order; junction bases with no gene match: 2. The CDR3 region is CASSLAGGPQETQYF. CDR3 in DNA: TGCGCCAGCAGCTTAGCGGGAGGGCCCCAAGAGACCCAGTACTTC. Full variable domain (remainder filled in from reference TRBV5-1 and TRBJ2-5): KAGVTQTPRYLIKTRGQQVTLSCSPISGHRSVSWYQQTPGQGLQFLFEYFSETQRNKGNFPGRFSGRQFSNSRSEMNVSTLELGDSALYLCASSLAGGPQETQYFGPGTRLLVL.

This clonotype was recorded many times. The chain's CDR3 is CASSLEAANTEAFF. CDR3 DNA sequence: TGCGCCAGCAGCTTGGAGGCGGCTAACACTGAAGCTTTCTTT. This sequence joins TRBV5-1 and TRBJ1-1; D unresolved. The CDR3 is made up of 14 amino acids. Between the trimmed V and J ends, which lost 0 bases and 2 bases, there was a span of 8 bases. Germline CDR1 is SGHRS and CDR2 is YFSETQ.

This clonotype was counted many times. The CDR3 bases are TGTGCCAGCAGTTCAGGGTTGGGGAAAAACATTCAGTACTTC. Translated: CASSSGLGKNIQYF. This chain links TRBV28 with TRBJ2-4; D perhaps matches TRBD1 (5 bases). Between the trimmed V and J ends, which lost 4 bases and 4 bases, there was a span of 11 bases. The CDR3 is 14 amino acids. Germline lookup yields CDR1 MDHEN and CDR2 SYDVKM.

This clonotype was counted many times. The chain recombines TRBV20-1 with TRBJ1-2; D remains unclear. Germline values: CDR1 DFQATT, CDR2 SNEGSKA (reference sequence). Trimming removed 5 bases from V and 13 bases from J, with 8 bases in between. CDR3 size: 8 residues. The CDR3: CSAGGSTF. CDR3 nucleotide sequence: TGCAGTGCTGGAGGGTCCACCTTC.

Many counts were recorded for this clonotype. The chain is built from TRBV6-5 and TRBJ1-4; D gene unclear. The germline V and J ends were trimmed by 6 bases and 4 bases, with 12 bases remaining between them. The CDR3 has 14 residues. Germline V gene sequence: CDR1 MNHEY, CDR2 SVGAGI. The CDR3 reads CASRIDGDNEKLFF. The CDR3 bases are TGTGCCAGCAGAATAGACGGTGATAATGAAAAACTGTTTTTT.

This clonotype has only a few counts. The V gene is TRBV4-2, the J gene TRBJ1-4; D is perhaps TRBD1 (5 bases). The V end lost 1 base, the J end lost 7 bases, and 13 bases lay between the germline ends. The CDR3 sequence is 15 residues long. Germline-derived CDR1 and CDR2 are LGHNA and YNFKEQ. The CDR3 sequence: CASSQAGGFGEKLFF. Written as DNA, the CDR3 is TGTGCCAGCAGCCAAGCGGGGGGTTTTGGTGAAAAACTGTTTTTT.

This chain links TRBV19 with TRBJ2-7, with D perhaps matching TRBD1 (5 bases). Germline assignment: CDR1 LNHDA and CDR2 SQIVND (reference sequence). V was trimmed by 5 bases and J by 4 bases, leaving 12 bases between them. The CDR3 contains 13 residues. The chain's CDR3 is CASSGRQIYEQYF. The DNA of the CDR3 is TGTGCCAGTAGTGGCCGACAGATTTACGAGCAGTACTTC.

This clonotype has a count of ten or more. This rearrangement joins TRBV5-1 to TRBJ2-1; 8 positions match TRBD2. V shed 4 bases, J shed 7 bases, and the junction held 13 bases outside the gene matches. The CDR3 contains 16 residues. In germline, CDR1 is SGHRS, CDR2 YFSETQ. The CDR3 bases are TGCGCCAGCAGCCCGGTCAGCGGGAGTCGATTAAATGAGCAGTTCTTC. Translating gives CASSPVSGSRLNEQFF.

There are many counts of this clonotype. The chain couples TRBV24-1 to TRBJ2-2; no firm D call. Looked up from germline, CDR1 is KGHDR and CDR2 is SFDVKD. The CDR3 extends over 15 amino acids. Trimming cost V 1 base and J 4 bases, with 9 bases left between them. CDR3 DNA: TGTGCCACCAGTGATTTTGGTGGCTTCACCGGGGAGCTGTTTTTT. It encodes CATSDFGGFTGELFF.

The chain couples TRBV7-2 to TRBJ2-5; 7 bases map to TRBD1. The germline CDR1 and CDR2 sequences are SGHTA and FQGNSA. This CDR3 has 16 residues. With V trimmed by 1 base and J by 5 bases, 10 bases remained unmatched. The CDR3 reads CASSLVAPGGVETQYF. The CDR3 nucleotides read TGTGCCAGCAGCTTAGTAGCCCCAGGGGGAGTGGAGACCCAGTACTTC.

This chain links TRBV4-1 with TRBJ1-6; 8 positions match TRBD1. Trimming took 0 bases from V and 8 from J; bases not matched to a gene: 3. CDR3 length equals 15 residues. CDR1 and CDR2 from the germline V gene are MGHRA and YSYEKL. CDR3 in amino acids: CASSQDPTGDSPLHF. The CDR3 region has the DNA TGCGCCAGCAGCCAAGATCCGACAGGGGATTCACCCCTCCACTTT.

This clonotype was counted many times. CDR3 in DNA: TGCAGTGCTAGAGCCCATCTGACAAGGACCGGGGAGCTGTTTTTT. It encodes CSARAHLTRTGELFF. The chain employs TRBV20-1 and TRBJ2-2; D gene ambiguous. CDR3 size: 15 residues. Germline loops: CDR1 DFQATT, CDR2 SNEGSKA (reference sequence). V was pared by 1 base and J by 5 bases, with 14 bases between.

This clonotype was counted a few times. V usage is TRBV6-6 and J usage is TRBJ2-3; D is ambiguous. The V end was cut by 6 bases, the J end by 6 bases, with 7 bases between. Germline V gene lookup returns CDR1 MNHNY and CDR2 SVGAGI (reference sequence). The CDR3 has 11 amino acids. CDR3 coding DNA: TGTGCCAGCAGCCGTTCGGATACGCAGTATTTT. Translated, it gives CASSRSDTQYF.

This clonotype was detected ten times or more. The V call is TRBV20-1, the J call TRBJ2-2, with D perhaps matching TRBD1 or TRBD2 (6 bases each). The CDR3 has 13 residues. Germline CDR1 reads DFQATT; CDR2 reads SNEGSKA (reference sequence). Trimming cost V 5 bases and J 3 bases, with 10 bases left between them. The CDR3 loop is CSAGGTHTGELFF. CDR3 coding DNA: TGCAGTGCTGGAGGGACACACACCGGGGAGCTGTTTTTT.

There are many counts of this clonotype. The CDR3 nucleotides read TGCGCCAGCAGCTTGCACTATGGCGAGACTGAAGCTTTCTTT. This codes for CASSLHYGETEAFF. The chain employs TRBV5-1 and TRBJ1-1; no definite D call. Germline values: CDR1 SGHRS, CDR2 YFSETQ. Trimming removed 1 base from V and 5 bases from J, with 12 bases in between. The CDR3 contains 14 residues.

Concerning this clonotype: The junction differs from germline at one of its ends, possibly a read error. The DNA for the CDR3 is TGCTGTGCTAGAGATTCGGGAGCGGCCAAAAACATTCAGTACTTC. Amino acid sequence: CCARDSGAAKNIQYF. The V gene is TRBV20-1, the J gene TRBJ2-4; the D gene is possibly TRBD2 (6 bases). The CDR3 is 15 amino acids. The germline V gene encodes CDR1 DFQATT and CDR2 SNEGSKA (reference sequence).

This clonotype was seen many times. This sequence joins TRBV4-3 and TRBJ2-7, with 8 bases matching TRBD1. The CDR3 has 17 amino acids. V was clipped by 0 bases and J by 0 bases; unmatched bases: 7. Germline V gene data show CDR1 as LGHNA and CDR2 as YSLEER. CDR3 nucleotides: TGCGCCAGCAGCCAAGATTGGGGGACAGGAAGCTCCTACGAGCAGTACTTC. Translated: CASSQDWGTGSSYEQYF.

This clonotype was observed many times. The chain couples TRBV4-3 to TRBJ1-2, with 7 bases identical to TRBD1. Unmatched junction bases numbered 15, after V lost 5 bases and J lost 3 bases. Germline V gives CDR1 LGHNA, CDR2 YSLEER. The CDR3 covers 17 residues. CDR3 nucleotide sequence: TGCGCCAGCAGCGTCAAGTTGGGGTACGACAGGGACTATGGCTACACCTTC. Translating gives CASSVKLGYDRDYGYTF.

This clonotype showed up many times. The chain links TRBV6-5 to TRBJ2-3; TRBD2 might be the D (6 bases). Trimming left V 4 bases short and J 2 bases short, with 10 bases between. This CDR3 region has 14 residues. CDR1 and CDR2 from the germline V gene are MNHEY and SVGAGI. CDR3 loop: CASSLGGFTDTQYF. As DNA, the CDR3 is TGTGCCAGCAGTTTGGGGGGATTCACAGATACGCAGTATTTT.

This clonotype showed up many times. The chain is built from TRBV5-1 and TRBJ2-2; D tentatively fits TRBD1 or TRBD2 (5 bases each). Deletions cut 1 base from V and 0 bases from J, with 19 bases between. CDR1 is SGHRS, CDR2 YFSETQ, per germline. The CDR3 is 19 amino acids. This CDR3 is CASSLQGTSGFANTGELFF. CDR3 DNA sequence: TGCGCCAGCAGCTTGCAGGGAACCAGCGGCTTCGCGAACACCGGGGAGCTGTTTTTT.

The table lists this clonotype with many counts. This chain connects TRBV11-2 to TRBJ2-1; maybe TRBD2 (6 bases). Germline CDR1 is SGHAT and CDR2 is FQNNGV. This CDR3 has 13 amino acids. Trimming pared 6 bases from V and 5 bases from J, leaving 11 bases between. In nucleotides, the CDR3 is TGTGCCAGCAGTCAAAGGAGGGACAATGAGCAGTTCTTC. It encodes CASSQRRDNEQFF.

In its sample, this clonotype was seen many times. J is TRBJ2-1 and V is TRBV12-3 or TRBV12-4; TRBD2 matches 7 bases. V was pared by 4 bases and J by 10 bases, with 4 bases of the junction left unmatched. CDR3 length: 12 amino acids. The CDR3 DNA sequence: TGTGCCAGCAGTTCCGGACTAGGGGAGCAGTTCTTC. Amino acids: CASSSGLGEQFF.